Below are 18 T cell receptor beta chains sequenced from a single sample in a study of cytomegalovirus exposure and HLA in healthy donors. PCR primers comprised 60 Vbeta and 13 Jbeta primers. Assay used: immunoSEQ multiplex PCR; TCRdb lists only in-frame clones, some missing. The table lists around 130,000 clones, about 86% of them singletons. Sequencing was done on a sample of PBMCs. These receptors all stem from a man between 18 and 35 years old in good health and CMV-seronegative.

The chain is built from TRBV25-1 and TRBJ1-6; 7 bases match TRBD1. The CDR3 sequence is 15 residues long. V lost 6 bases and J lost 10; bases outside the gene matches: 12. Germline CDR1 and CDR2: MGHDK and SYGVNS. The DNA for the CDR3 is TGTGCCAGCAGCAAGGAGACAGGGCTATCATCACCCCTCCACTTT. Protein sequence: CASSKETGLSSPLHF.

The J gene is TRBJ2-6, the V gene TRBV28; 8 positions agree with TRBD1. The V gene end was trimmed by 4 bases and the J gene end by 3 bases; junction bases not matched to a gene: 5. CDR1 and CDR2 (germline): MDHEN, SYDVKM. The CDR3 contains 16 residues. The CDR3 spells CASSSQGAGGANVLTF. The CDR3 DNA reads as TGTGCCAGCAGTTCTCAGGGGGCGGGTGGGGCCAACGTCCTGACTTTC.

The rearrangement joins TRBV4-3 to TRBJ1-4; D is ambiguous. V lost 0 bases, J lost 4 bases, and 9 bases lay in between. Germline CDR1 LGHNA, CDR2 YSLEER. This CDR3 has 15 residues. CDR3 amino acids: CASSQDWRNNEKLFF. The CDR3 bases are TGCGCCAGCAGCCAAGATTGGCGGAATAATGAAAAACTGTTTTTT.

The chain recombines TRBV4-3 with TRBJ2-3; D might be TRBD2 (7 bases). Germline CDR1 LGHNA, CDR2 YSLEER. The CDR3 is 16 residues long. Trimming removed 6 bases from V and 3 bases from J, with 19 bases in between. The chain's CDR3 is CASSPAEGGPTDTQYF. The CDR3 coding sequence is TGCGCCAGCAGTCCGGCCGAGGGGGGGCCTACAGATACGCAGTATTTT.

The genes are TRBV7-9 and TRBJ1-2; D is perhaps TRBD1 (5 bases). V was cut by 5 bases and J by 3 bases, with 10 bases left in between. This CDR3 has 13 amino acids. CDR1 is SEHNR, CDR2 FQNEAQ, per germline (reference sequence). In nucleotides, the CDR3 is TGTGCCAGCAGCATAGACAGTCACTATGGCTACACCTTC. Translation: CASSIDSHYGYTF.

The V gene is TRBV9, the J gene TRBJ2-7; 8 bases match TRBD2. V lost 0 bases to trimming and J lost 2 bases; unmatched junction nucleotides: 1. Germline loops: CDR1 SGDLS, CDR2 YYNGEE. CDR3 length: 14 amino acids. CDR3 amino acids: CASSVGGLAYEQYF. DNA for the CDR3: TGTGCCAGCAGCGTAGGGGGACTAGCCTACGAGCAGTACTTC.

The V gene is TRBV5-1, the J gene TRBJ2-5, with D tentatively TRBD2 (6 bases). V was pared by 2 bases and J by 3 bases, with 17 bases between. Germline V CDR1 and CDR2: SGHRS, YFSETQ. The CDR3 runs 16 residues. CDR3 in amino acids: CASSLLVDRTKETQYF. The CDR3 region has the DNA TGCGCCAGCAGCTTATTGGTCGATCGGACTAAAGAGACCCAGTACTTC.

The chain is built from TRBV9 and TRBJ1-5; TRBD1 matches 7 bases. With 4 bases clipped from V and 1 base from J, the junction kept 2 bases outside the gene matches. This CDR3 is built from 14 residues. Germline V gives CDR1 SGDLS, CDR2 YYNGEE. CDR3 region: CASSPGGSNQPQHF. The DNA for the CDR3 is TGTGCCAGCAGCCCAGGGGGAAGCAATCAGCCCCAGCATTTT.

This CDR3 reads CASSGRRTGSVNYGYTF. For the CDR3, the DNA is TGTGCCAGCAGCGGAAGGCGGACAGGGTCGGTTAACTATGGCTACACCTTC. The chain carries TRBV9 and TRBJ1-2, with TRBD1 identical over 8 bases. V was pared by 3 bases and J by 1 base, with 11 bases of the junction left unmatched. Per germline, CDR1 SGDLS and CDR2 YYNGEE. The CDR3 is 17 residues long.

The chain combines TRBV28 with TRBJ1-1; the D gene is possibly TRBD1 (5 bases). Germline CDR1 is MDHEN and CDR2 is SYDVKM. This CDR3 is built from 14 residues. Trimming took 0 bases from V and 6 from J, leaving 11 bases between them. The CDR3 protein is CASSLWGEVSEAFF. CDR3 sequence (DNA): TGTGCCAGCAGTTTATGGGGGGAGGTATCTGAAGCTTTCTTT.

This chain connects TRBV19 to TRBJ1-2, with 9 nucleotides matching TRBD1. CDR1 is LNHDA, CDR2 SQIVND, per germline (reference sequence). The V and J ends lost 3 bases and 8 bases, in that order; junction bases with no gene match: 13. The CDR3 sequence is 16 residues long. The CDR3 protein is CASSIEPGQGVVGYTF. CDR3 nucleotides: TGTGCCAGTAGTATCGAACCGGGACAGGGAGTTGTCGGCTACACCTTC.

As DNA, the CDR3 is TGTGCCAGCAGCGCAGGGACAGGACCTACTCCTACTGGGGCCAACGTCCTGACTTTC. As protein: CASSAGTGPTPTGANVLTF. The chain recombines TRBV9 with TRBJ2-6; 8 nucleotides match TRBD1. The CDR3 is 19 residues long. J lost 2 bases, V lost 3 bases, and 13 bases had no gene match. Germline CDR1 SGDLS, CDR2 YYNGEE.

This clone was observed a single time. The V call is TRBV28, the J call TRBJ2-7; possible D gene TRBD1, 5 bases. The length of the CDR3 is 13 residues. From germline, CDR1 is MDHEN and CDR2 SYDVKM. Deletions cut 3 bases from V and 2 bases from J, with 8 bases between. CDR3 sequence (DNA): TGTGCCAGCAGTTTTAGGGGTACCTACGAGCAGTACTTC. This translates into CASSFRGTYEQYF.

Concerning this clone: Other DNA sequences in the same sample also yield this CDR3. The chain has TRBV6-5 and TRBJ1-5; D gene ambiguous. The CDR3 loop spans 14 amino acids. Looked up from germline, CDR1 is MNHEY and CDR2 is SVGAGI. The V end was cut by 0 bases, the J end by 2 bases, with 5 bases between. CDR3 region: CASSYSGGNQPQHF. In DNA, the CDR3 is TGTGCCAGCAGTTACTCGGGCGGCAATCAGCCCCAGCATTTT.

This sequence joins TRBV11-1 and TRBJ2-7; D may be TRBD2 (5 bases). Germline CDR1 is SGHAT and CDR2 is FQDESV (reference sequence). V dropped 4 bases and J dropped 0 bases, with 10 bases sitting between them. The CDR3 covers 14 residues. CDR3 in DNA: TGTGCCAGCAGCTCGGGGATAGTCTCCTACGAGCAGTACTTC. The encoded protein is CASSSGIVSYEQYF.

J is TRBJ1-1 and V is TRBV7-8; TRBD1 agrees at 9 bases. V shed 5 bases and J 3 bases; nucleotides not matched to a gene: 7. The CDR3 consists of 15 residues. The germline CDR1 and CDR2 sequences are SGHVS and FQNEAQ. The DNA of the CDR3 is TGTGCCAGCAGCATAAAACAGGGGGCTGACACTGAAGCTTTCTTT. Protein: CASSIKQGADTEAFF.

V gene TRBV5-1 combines with J gene TRBJ2-6; tentative D call: TRBD1 (5 bases). V lost 1 base and J 0 bases, leaving 14 bases between the germline ends. This CDR3 comprises 18 residues. The germline V gene encodes CDR1 SGHRS and CDR2 YFSETQ. CDR3 sequence: CASSLSRHRYSGANVLTF. The CDR3 nucleotides read TGCGCCAGCAGCTTGTCGCGACACAGGTACTCTGGGGCCAACGTCCTGACTTTC.

The chain links TRBV27 to TRBJ1-1; no definite D call. Germline-derived CDR1 and CDR2 are MNHEY and SMNVEV (reference sequence). CDR3 size: 15 residues. V was shortened by 3 bases and J by 0 bases, with 11 bases between the two germline ends. CDR3: CASSLKNSVNTEAFF. The CDR3 region has the DNA TGTGCCAGCAGTTTGAAGAACAGTGTGAACACTGAAGCTTTCTTT.